A single sample gave rise to the 8 T cell receptor beta chains below, sequenced in a study of blood T cell repertoires in COVID-19. TCRdb's copy holds only in-frame clones and misses some; the assay was immunoSEQ multiplex PCR. The data contain about 160,000 clones, roughly 83% of them seen just once; the ten biggest clones take up roughly 9%. Sequencing input: peripheral blood. The origin of the receptors is a woman of 80 years or more with active or convalescent COVID-19.

The chain couples TRBV6-5 to TRBJ2-3; 11 bases are shared with TRBD2. This CDR3 is 16 amino acids long. J gave up 1 base and V 2 bases, and 2 bases lay outside the gene matches. Germline V gene sequence: CDR1 MNHEY, CDR2 SVGAGI. Here the CDR3 DNA reads TGTGCCAGCAGTTACGCGGGACTAGCGGGCACAGATACGCAGTATTTT. As protein: CASSYAGLAGTDTQYF.

The V gene is TRBV19, the J gene TRBJ1-2; D unresolved. The V end lost 6 bases, the J end lost 7 bases, and 12 bases lay between the germline ends. The CDR3 sequence is 12 residues long. Germline V gene data show CDR1 as LNHDA and CDR2 as SQIVND (reference sequence). CDR3 DNA: TGTGCCAGTAGCGCACAGAGCCTTGGCTACACCTTC. This translates into CASSAQSLGYTF.

The gene calls are TRBV9 and TRBJ1-3; TRBD1 agrees at 8 bases. CDR3 size: 15 residues. Germline V CDR1 and CDR2: SGDLS, YYNGEE. V lost 4 bases, J lost 0 bases, and 3 bases stayed unmatched. Here the CDR3 DNA reads TGTGCCAGCAGCCCCCAGGGGGCCTCTGGAAACACCATATATTTT. Its protein product is CASSPQGASGNTIYF.

This rearrangement joins TRBV5-1 to TRBJ1-2, with 9 bases lining up with TRBD1. The J segment lost 1 base and the V segment lost 7 bases, leaving 8 bases of the junction unmatched. Germline V gene sequence: CDR1 SGHRS, CDR2 YFSETQ. The CDR3 length is 15 residues. The CDR3 bases are TGCGCCAGCGGGGACAGGGCAAGTCTTAACTATGGCTACACCTTC. Translation: CASGDRASLNYGYTF.

The chain links TRBV10-1 to TRBJ2-5, with 12 bases that match TRBD2. In germline, CDR1 is WNHNN, CDR2 SYGVQD (reference sequence). V lost 10 bases and J lost 3; bases outside the gene matches: 12. There are 16 residues in the CDR3. The CDR3 DNA sequence: TGCGCCAAATCCGGGCCTCGGACTAGCGGGGAAGAGACCCAGTACTTC. Protein product: CAKSGPRTSGEETQYF.

The chain uses TRBV6-5 and TRBJ1-4, with D possibly matching TRBD1 (5 bases). The CDR3 totals 15 residues. The germline gives CDR1 MNHEY, CDR2 SVGAGI. V dropped 0 bases and J dropped 3 bases, with 8 bases sitting between them. The CDR3 loop is CASSYSQGSNEKLFF. Written as DNA, the CDR3 is TGTGCCAGCAGTTACTCGCAGGGATCTAATGAAAAACTGTTTTTT.

DNA for the CDR3: TGTGCCAGCAGCTTTGCAGGAGGGTTAGGTGGGAACACCGGGGAGCTGTTTTTT. Translating gives CASSFAGGLGGNTGELFF. This chain uses TRBV7-6 with TRBJ2-2; D is perhaps TRBD2 (6 bases). The CDR3 spans 18 residues. The germline gives CDR1 SGHVS, CDR2 FNYEAQ. The V gene lost 3 bases and the J gene lost 1 base, with 18 bases spanning the gap.

This chain uses TRBV5-4 with TRBJ1-2; D not resolved. Trimming took 0 bases from V and 4 from J, leaving 7 bases between them. CDR1 and CDR2 from the germline V gene are SGHNT and YYREEE (reference sequence). The CDR3 runs to 13 residues. Here the CDR3 DNA reads TGTGCCAGCAGCTTGGACGGGTCCTATGGCTACACCTTC. Translated: CASSLDGSYGYTF.